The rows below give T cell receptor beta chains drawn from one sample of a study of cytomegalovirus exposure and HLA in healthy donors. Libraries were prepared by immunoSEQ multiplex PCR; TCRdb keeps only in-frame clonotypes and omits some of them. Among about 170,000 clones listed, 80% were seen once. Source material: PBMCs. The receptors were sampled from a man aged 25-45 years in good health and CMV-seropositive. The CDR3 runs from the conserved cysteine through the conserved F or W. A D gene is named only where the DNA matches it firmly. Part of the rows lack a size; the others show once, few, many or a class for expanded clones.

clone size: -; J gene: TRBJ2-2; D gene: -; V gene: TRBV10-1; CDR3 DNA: TGCGCCAGCATGTCGGGGGGCTCGAACACCGGGGAGCTGTTTTTT; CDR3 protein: CASMSGGSNTGELFF
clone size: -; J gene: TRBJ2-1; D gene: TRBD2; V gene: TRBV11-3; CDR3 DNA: TGTGCCAGCAGCTTCCCAGCGGGGGGGCCGGGTGAGCAGTTCTTC; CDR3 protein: CASSFPAGGPGEQFF
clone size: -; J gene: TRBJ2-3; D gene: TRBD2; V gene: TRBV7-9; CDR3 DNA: TGTGCCAGCAGCTTACAGCGGGGGATCACAGATACGCAGTATTTT; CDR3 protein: CASSLQRGITDTQYF
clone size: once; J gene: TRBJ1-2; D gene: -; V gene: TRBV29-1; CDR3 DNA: TGCAGCGTTGAAGGCGTTTGGGGGGATGATCCCTATGGCTACACCTTC; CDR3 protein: CSVEGVWGDDPYGYTF
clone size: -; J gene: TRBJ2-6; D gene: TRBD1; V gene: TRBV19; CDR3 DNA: TGTGCCAGTAGTACCCGGGACAGGGCGTACTCTGGGGCCAACGTCCTGACTTTC; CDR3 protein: CASSTRDRAYSGANVLTF
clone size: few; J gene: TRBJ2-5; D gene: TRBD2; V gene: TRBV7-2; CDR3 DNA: TGTGCCAGCGGAAGACTAGCGGGGCTGCAAGAGACCCAGTACTTC; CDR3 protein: CASGRLAGLQETQYF
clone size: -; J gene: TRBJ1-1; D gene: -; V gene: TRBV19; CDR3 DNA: TGTGCCAGTAGTATTCACCCGACGGGGGGGGCTCGTATTGAAGCTTTCTTT; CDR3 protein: CASSIHPTGGARIEAFF
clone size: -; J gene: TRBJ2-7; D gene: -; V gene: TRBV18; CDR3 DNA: TGTGCCAGCTCACCGGGATTAGCGAACACCTACGAGCAGTACTTC; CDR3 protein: CASSPGLANTYEQYF
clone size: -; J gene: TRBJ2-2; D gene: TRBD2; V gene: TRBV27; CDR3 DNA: TGTGCCAGCAGTCACGGGACTAGCGGCAACACCGGGGAGCTGTTTTTT; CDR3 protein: CASSHGTSGNTGELFF
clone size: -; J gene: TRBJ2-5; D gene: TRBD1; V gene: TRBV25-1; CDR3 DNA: TGTGCCAGCAGTTCTTGGACAGGCGCCGAGTTGACCCAGTACTTC; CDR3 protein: CASSSWTGAELTQYF
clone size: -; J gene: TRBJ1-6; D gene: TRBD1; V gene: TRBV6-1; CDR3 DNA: TGTGCCAGCAGTGAAGTGGGACAGGGCTATTCACCCCTCCACTTT; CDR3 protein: CASSEVGQGYSPLHF
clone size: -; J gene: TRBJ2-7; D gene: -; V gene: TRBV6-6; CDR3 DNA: TGTGCCAGCAGTTACTCCCCGGAGCAGTTCTACGAGCAGTACTTC; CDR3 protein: CASSYSPEQFYEQYF
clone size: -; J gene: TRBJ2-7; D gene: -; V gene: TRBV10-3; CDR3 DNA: TGTGCCATCAGTGAGTTTATAGGACACGACCCCTACGAGCAGTACTTC; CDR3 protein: CAISEFIGHDPYEQYF
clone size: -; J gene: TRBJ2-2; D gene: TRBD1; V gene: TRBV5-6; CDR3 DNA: TGTGCCAGCAGACCCGGGACAGGGGGTCCCGGGGAGCTGTTTTTT; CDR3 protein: CASRPGTGGPGELFF
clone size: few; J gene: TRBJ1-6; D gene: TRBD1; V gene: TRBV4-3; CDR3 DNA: TGCGCCAGCAGCCAGACGATCGGGACAGGGGAATCACCCCTCCACTTT; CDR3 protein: CASSQTIGTGESPLHF
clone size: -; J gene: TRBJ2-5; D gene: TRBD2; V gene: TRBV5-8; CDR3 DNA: TGTGCCAGCAGCCCCGCTGGGCTAGCGGGAGGAGGGACCCAGTACTTC; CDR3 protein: CASSPAGLAGGGTQYF
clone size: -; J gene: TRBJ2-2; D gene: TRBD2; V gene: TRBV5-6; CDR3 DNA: TGTGCCAGCAGCATCCCGACTAGCGGGCTTAACACCGGGGAGCTGTTTTTT; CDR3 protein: CASSIPTSGLNTGELFF
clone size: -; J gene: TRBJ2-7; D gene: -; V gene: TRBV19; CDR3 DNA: TGTGCCAGTAGTATTGGAGAGACAGGCTCGCCCTACGAGCAGTACTTC; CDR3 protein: CASSIGETGSPYEQYF
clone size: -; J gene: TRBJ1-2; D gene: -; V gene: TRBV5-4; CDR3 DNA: TGTGCCAGCAGCTCTGAACAGGAAAACTATGGCTACACCTTC; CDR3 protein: CASSSEQENYGYTF
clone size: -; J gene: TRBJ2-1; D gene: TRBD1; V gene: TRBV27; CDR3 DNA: TGTGCCAGCAGTTTATTGTTTACAGGGGGCATTAGTGACAATGAGCAGTTCTTC; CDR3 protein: CASSLLFTGGISDNEQFF
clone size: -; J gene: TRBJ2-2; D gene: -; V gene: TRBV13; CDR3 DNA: TGTGCCAGCAGGCAAGGTGGACTGAACACCGGGGAGCTGTTTTTT; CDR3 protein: CASRQGGLNTGELFF
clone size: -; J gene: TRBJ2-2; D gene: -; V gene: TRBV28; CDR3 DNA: TGTGCCAGCAGCCACCCCAGGGGGGATGGTATCGGGGAGCTGTTTTTT; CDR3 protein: CASSHPRGDGIGELFF
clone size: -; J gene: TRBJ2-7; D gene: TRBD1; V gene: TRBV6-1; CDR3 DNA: TGTGCCAGCAGGGGGGACAGGGGACACTACGAGCAGTACTTC; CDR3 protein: CASRGDRGHYEQYF
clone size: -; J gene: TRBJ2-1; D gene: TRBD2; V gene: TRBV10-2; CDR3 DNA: TGCGCCACGCTCGGGGGGGATGAGCAGTTCTTC; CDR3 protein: CATLGGDEQFF
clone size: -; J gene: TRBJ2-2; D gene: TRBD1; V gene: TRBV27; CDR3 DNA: TGTGCCAGCAGTAGGCCGAGACAGGGGCCGAACACCGGGGAGCTGTTTTTT; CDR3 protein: CASSRPRQGPNTGELFF
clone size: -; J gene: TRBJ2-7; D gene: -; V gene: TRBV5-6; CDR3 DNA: TGTGCCAGCAGCTTGGCTTCAGGCTCCTACGAGCAGTACTTC; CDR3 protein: CASSLASGSYEQYF
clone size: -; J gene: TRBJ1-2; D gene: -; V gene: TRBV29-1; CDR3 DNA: TGCAGCGTTGGTTCAAATATGGGGGGGCGACGCTATGGCTACACCTTC; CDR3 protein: CSVGSNMGGRRYGYTF
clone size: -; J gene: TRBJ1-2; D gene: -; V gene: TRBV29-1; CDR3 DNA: TGCAGCGTTGAAGGGGGGCGGGCTAACTATGGCTACACCTTC; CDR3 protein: CSVEGGRANYGYTF
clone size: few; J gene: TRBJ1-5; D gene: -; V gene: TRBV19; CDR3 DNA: TGTGCCAGTAGTCCGCGTCAACAGGGAGTGGCTCAGCCCCAGCATTTT; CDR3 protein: CASSPRQQGVAQPQHF
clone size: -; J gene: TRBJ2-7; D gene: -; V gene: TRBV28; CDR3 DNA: TGTGCCAGCAGTTTATACTCTCCTCAGACAGTCACCTCCTACGAGCAGTACTTC; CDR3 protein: CASSLYSPQTVTSYEQYF
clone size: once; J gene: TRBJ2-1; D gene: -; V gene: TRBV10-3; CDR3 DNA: TGTGCCATCAGTGAAAGGGCGGGGGCTGAGCAGTTCTTC; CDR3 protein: CAISERAGAEQFF
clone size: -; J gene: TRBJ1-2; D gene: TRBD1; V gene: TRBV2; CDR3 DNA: TGTGCCAGCAGTGAGGGGGACAGGGGGATTGGCTACACCTTC; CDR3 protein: CASSEGDRGIGYTF
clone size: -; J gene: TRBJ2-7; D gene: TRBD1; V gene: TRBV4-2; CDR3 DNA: TGTGCCAGCAGCCGCGATGGACAGGGGCCCTACGAGCAGTACTTC; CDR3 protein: CASSRDGQGPYEQYF
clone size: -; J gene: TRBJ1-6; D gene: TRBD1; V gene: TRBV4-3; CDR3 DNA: TGCGCCAGCAGCCAACTAGGACAGGGTAATTCACCCCTCCACTTT; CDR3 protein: CASSQLGQGNSPLHF
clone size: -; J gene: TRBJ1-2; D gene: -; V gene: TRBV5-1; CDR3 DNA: TGCGCCAGCAGCTTCGAACAGGGCACCTATGGCTACACCTTC; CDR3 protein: CASSFEQGTYGYTF
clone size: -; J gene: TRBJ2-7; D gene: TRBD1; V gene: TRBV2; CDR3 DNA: TGTGCCAGCAAGACAGGGGGCTACGAGCAGTACTTC; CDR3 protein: CASKTGGYEQYF
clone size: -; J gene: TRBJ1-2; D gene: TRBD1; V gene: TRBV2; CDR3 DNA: TGTGCCAGTTCGGACAGGTTAAACTATGGCTACACCTTC; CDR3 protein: CASSDRLNYGYTF
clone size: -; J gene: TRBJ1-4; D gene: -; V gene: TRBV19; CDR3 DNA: TGTGCCAGTAGTATAGGAGGCGCAACTAATGAAAAACTGTTTTTT; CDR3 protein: CASSIGGATNEKLFF
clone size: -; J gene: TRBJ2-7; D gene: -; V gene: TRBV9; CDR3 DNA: TGTGCCAGCAGCGTAGGTCAGGGTAACGAGCAGTACTTC; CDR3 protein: CASSVGQGNEQYF
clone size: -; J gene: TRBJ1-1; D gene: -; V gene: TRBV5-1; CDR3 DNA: TGCGCCAGCAGCTTGCAATTGGGAGAATACACTGAAGCTTTCTTT; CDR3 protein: CASSLQLGEYTEAFF
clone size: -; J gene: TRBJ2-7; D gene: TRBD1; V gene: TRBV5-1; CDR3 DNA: TGCGCCAGCAGCAGAGGGACAGGGTCGCGGTACGAGCAGTACTTC; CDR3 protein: CASSRGTGSRYEQYF
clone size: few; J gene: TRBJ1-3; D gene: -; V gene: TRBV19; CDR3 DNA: TGTGCCAGTAGTATGGAGGGGAGCGGTGGGAACACCATATATTTT; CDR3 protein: CASSMEGSGGNTIYF
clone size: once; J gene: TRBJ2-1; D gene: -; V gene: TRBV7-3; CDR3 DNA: TGTGCCAGCAGGGGGGGTGAATACAATGAGCAGTTCTTC; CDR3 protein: CASRGGEYNEQFF
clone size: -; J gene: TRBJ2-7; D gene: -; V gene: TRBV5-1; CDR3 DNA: TGCGCCAGCAGCTGGGGGGACAGTAGCTCCTACGAGCAGTACTTC; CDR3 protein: CASSWGDSSSYEQYF
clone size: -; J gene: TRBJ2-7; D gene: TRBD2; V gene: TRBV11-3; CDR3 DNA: TGTGCCAGCAGCTCCGGACTAGCGGGAGGACAGCAGTACTTC; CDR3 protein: CASSSGLAGGQQYF
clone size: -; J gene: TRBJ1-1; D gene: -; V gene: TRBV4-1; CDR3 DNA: TGCGCCAGCAGCCAAGGGGCATGGCAGAACACTGAAGCTTTCTTT; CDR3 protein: CASSQGAWQNTEAFF
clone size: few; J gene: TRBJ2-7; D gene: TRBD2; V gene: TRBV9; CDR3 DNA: TGTGCCAGCAGCGTAGCTCCCGGGGGGGTAGTCGAGCAGTACTTC; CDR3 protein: CASSVAPGGVVEQYF
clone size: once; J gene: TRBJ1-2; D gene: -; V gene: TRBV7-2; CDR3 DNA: TGTGCCAGCAGCAGACAGCCGCCCGGGTATGGCTACACCTTC; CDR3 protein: CASSRQPPGYGYTF
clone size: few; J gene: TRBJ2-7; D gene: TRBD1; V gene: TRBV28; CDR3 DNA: TGTGCCAGCAGTTTCCCGGACAGGGCGATGTACGAGCAGTACTTC; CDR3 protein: CASSFPDRAMYEQYF
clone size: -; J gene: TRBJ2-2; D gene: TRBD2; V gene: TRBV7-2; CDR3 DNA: TGTGCCAGCAGCTTTGGACTAGCGGGGGGGCTAGACGACACCGGGGAGCTGTTTTTT; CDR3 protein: CASSFGLAGGLDDTGELFF
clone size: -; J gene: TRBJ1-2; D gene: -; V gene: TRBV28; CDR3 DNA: TGTGCCATCCTAAGGAGGAGCCCGGGCGGCTATGGCTACACCTTC; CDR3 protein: CAILRRSPGGYGYTF
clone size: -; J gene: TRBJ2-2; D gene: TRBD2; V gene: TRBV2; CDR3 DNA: TGTGCCAGCAGAGTTCGAGACCGGGACTACCCCAAGGAGGGCACCGGGGAGCTGTTTTTT; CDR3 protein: CASRVRDRDYPKEGTGELFF
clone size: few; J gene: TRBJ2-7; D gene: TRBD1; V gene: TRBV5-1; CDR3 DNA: TGCGCCAGCAGCACGGACAGGGTGGTCTCCTACGAGCAGTACTTC; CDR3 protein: CASSTDRVVSYEQYF
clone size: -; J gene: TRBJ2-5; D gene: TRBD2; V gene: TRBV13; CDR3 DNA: TGTGCCAGCAGCTTAGGGGGGACTAGCGGGGATCAAGAGACCCAGTACTTC; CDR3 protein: CASSLGGTSGDQETQYF
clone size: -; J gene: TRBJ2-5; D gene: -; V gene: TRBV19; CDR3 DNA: TGTGCCAGTAGTCGCAGAGGGGAGACCCAGTACTTC; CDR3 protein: CASSRRGETQYF
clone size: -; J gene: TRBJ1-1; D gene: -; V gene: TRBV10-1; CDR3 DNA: TGCGCCAGCAGTGAGGCACCGGGGGAAGCTTTCTTT; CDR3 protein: CASSEAPGEAFF
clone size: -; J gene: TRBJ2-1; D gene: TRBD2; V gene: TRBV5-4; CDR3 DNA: TGTGCCAGCAGCTTGGGAGCGGGATCCCCATACAATGAGCAGTTCTTC; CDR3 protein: CASSLGAGSPYNEQFF